This T cell receptor (beta chain) derives from a study of neurological immune-mediated disorders. Study results and caveats: Private repertoires in all groups were suggested, as expanded clones shared no CDR3 amino acid sequences across subjects. It was HTLV-1-associated myelopathy that showed the most TCR clonal expansion, while multiple sclerosis showed the least, falling below healthy controls.

As for the cDNA, it was generated by 5'RACE with 10-nucleotide random UMIs. TCRdb processed the 5' RACE reads anew with MiXCR; each CDR3 protein has one entry. The sample contains approximately 44,000 distinct CDR3 sequences, 13% to 15% of which appear only once. Germline trimming cut 4 bases from V and 0 bases from J; bases unmatched to any gene: 7. From germline, CDR1 is SGHRS and CDR2 YFSETQ. This CDR3 spans 16 amino acids. This clonotype was seen at least ten times. Antigen unknown. Input material: CD4+ T cells from blood. The origin of this receptor is a woman aged 55-70 years with HTLV-1-associated myelopathy (HAM/TSP). This chain uses TRBV5-1 with TRBJ1-3, with TRBD1 identical over 7 bases. This chain's CDR3 is CASSVGGSNSGNTIYF. The DNA of the CDR3 is TGCGCCAGCAGCGTAGGGGGCTCAAACTCTGGAAACACCATATATTTT.